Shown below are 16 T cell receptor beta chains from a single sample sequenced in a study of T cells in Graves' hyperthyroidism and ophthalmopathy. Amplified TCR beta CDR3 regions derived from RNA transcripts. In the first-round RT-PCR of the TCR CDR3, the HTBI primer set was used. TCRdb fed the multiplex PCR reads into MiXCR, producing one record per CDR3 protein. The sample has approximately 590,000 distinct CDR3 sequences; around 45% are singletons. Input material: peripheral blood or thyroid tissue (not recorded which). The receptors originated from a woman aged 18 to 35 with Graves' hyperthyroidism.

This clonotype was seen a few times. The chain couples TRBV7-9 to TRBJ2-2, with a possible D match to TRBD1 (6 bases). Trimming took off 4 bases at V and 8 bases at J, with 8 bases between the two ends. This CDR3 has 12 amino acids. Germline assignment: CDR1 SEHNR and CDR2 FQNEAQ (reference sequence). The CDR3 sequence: CASSSDSGELFF. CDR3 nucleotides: TGTGCCAGCAGCTCGGACAGTGGGGAGCTGTTTTTT. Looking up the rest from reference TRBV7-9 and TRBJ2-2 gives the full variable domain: DTGVSQNPRHKITKRGQNVTFRCDPISEHNRLYWYRQTLGQGPEFLTYFQNEAQLEKSRLLSDRFSAERPKGSFSTLEIQRTEQGDSAMYLCASSSDSGELFFGEGSRLTVL.

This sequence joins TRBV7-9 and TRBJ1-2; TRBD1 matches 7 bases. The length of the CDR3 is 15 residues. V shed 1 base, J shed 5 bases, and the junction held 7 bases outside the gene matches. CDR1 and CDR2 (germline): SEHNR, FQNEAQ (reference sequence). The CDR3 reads CASSLGGTADYGYTF. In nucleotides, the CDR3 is TGTGCCAGCAGCTTAGGAGGGACAGCGGATTATGGCTACACCTTC.

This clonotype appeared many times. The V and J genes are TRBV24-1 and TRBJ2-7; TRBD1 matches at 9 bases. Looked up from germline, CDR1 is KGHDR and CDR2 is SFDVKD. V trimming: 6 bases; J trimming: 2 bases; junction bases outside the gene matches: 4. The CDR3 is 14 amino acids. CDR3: CATSPTGGTYEQYF. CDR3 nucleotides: TGTGCCACCAGTCCGACAGGGGGAACCTACGAGCAGTACTTC.

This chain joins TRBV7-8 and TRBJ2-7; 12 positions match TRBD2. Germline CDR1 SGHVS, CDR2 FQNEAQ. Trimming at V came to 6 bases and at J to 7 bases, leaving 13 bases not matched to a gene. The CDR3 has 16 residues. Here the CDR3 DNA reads TGTGCCAGCAGTTACCTCCTAGCGGGAGGGACGGGGGAGCAGTACTTC. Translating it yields CASSYLLAGGTGEQYF.

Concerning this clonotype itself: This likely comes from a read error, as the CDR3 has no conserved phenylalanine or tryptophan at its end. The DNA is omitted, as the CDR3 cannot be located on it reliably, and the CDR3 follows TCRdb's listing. The CDR3 loop reads CASSGNEG. The J gene is TRBJ2-2, the V gene TRBV2; the table's D call TRBD2 went unverified against the DNA. Germline V gives CDR1 SNHLY, CDR2 FYNNEI. The CDR3 is 8 residues long, ends included.

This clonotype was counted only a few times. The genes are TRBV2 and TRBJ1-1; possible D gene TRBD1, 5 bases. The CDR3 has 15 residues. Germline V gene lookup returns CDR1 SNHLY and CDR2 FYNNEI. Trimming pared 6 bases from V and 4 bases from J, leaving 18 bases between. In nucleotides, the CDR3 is TGTGCCAGCAGCTTGATTGGGGCCGGAGCCACTGAAGCTTTCTTT. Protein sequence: CASSLIGAGATEAFF.

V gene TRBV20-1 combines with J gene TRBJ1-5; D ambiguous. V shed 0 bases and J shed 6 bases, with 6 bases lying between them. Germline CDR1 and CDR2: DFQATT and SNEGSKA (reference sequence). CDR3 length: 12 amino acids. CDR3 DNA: TGCAGTGCTAGAGACCAGAGTCAGCCCCAGCATTTT. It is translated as CSARDQSQPQHF.

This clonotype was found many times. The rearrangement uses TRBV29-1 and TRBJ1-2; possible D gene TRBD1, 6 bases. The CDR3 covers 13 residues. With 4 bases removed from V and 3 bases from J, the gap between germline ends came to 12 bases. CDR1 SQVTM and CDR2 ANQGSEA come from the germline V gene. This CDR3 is CSVGMDRYYGYTF. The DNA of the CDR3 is TGCAGCGTTGGGATGGACAGATACTATGGCTACACCTTC.

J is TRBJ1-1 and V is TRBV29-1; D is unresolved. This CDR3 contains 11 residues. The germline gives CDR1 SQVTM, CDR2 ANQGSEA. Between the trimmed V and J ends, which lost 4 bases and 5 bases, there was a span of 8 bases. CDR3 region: CSVAAGTEAFF. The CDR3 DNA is TGCAGCGTTGCAGCCGGGACTGAAGCTTTCTTT.

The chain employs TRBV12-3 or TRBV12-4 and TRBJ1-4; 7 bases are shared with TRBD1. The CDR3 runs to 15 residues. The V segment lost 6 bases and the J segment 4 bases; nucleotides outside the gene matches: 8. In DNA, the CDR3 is TGTGCCAGCAGCTTGGGGGGACAGCATAATGAAAAACTGTTTTTT. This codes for CASSLGGQHNEKLFF.

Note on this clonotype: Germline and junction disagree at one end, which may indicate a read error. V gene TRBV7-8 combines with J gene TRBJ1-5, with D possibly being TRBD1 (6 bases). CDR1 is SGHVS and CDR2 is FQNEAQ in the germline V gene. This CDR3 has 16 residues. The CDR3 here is CASSWGPGSYNQPQHF. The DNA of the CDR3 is TGCGCCAGCAGCTGGGGGCCCGGGTCATACAATCAGCCCCAGCATTTT.

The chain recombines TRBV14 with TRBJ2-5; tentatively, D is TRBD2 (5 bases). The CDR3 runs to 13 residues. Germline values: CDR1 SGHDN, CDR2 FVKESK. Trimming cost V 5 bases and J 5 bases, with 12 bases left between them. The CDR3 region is CASSSTWRETQYF. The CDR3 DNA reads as TGTGCCAGCAGCTCCACCTGGAGGGAGACCCAGTACTTC.

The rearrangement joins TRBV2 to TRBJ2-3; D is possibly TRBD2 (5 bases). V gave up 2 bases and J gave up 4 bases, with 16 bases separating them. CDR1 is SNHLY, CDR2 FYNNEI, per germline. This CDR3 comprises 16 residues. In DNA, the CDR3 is TGTGCCAGCAGTGAATTTGGACCCGGAGGTCCAGATACGCAGTATTTT. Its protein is CASSEFGPGGPDTQYF.

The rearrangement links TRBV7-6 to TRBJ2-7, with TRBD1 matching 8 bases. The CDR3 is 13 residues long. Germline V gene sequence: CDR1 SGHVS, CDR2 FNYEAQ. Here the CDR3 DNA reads TGTGCTAGTGGCAGGGGGCGGTGGGTAAAGCAGTACTTC. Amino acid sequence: CASGRGRWVKQYF.

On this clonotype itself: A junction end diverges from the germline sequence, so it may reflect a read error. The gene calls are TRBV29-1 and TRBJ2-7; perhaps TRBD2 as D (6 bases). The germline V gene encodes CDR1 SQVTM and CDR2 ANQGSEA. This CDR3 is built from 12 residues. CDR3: CSVGLSSYGQYF. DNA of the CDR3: TGCAGCGTGGGACTTAGCTCCTACGGGCAGTACTTC.

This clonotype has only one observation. The CDR3 sequence is CASLPRGPYGYTF. CDR3 DNA sequence: TGTGCGAGCTTGCCACGGGGCCCCTATGGCTACACCTTC. V is TRBV2 and J is TRBJ1-2, with D tentatively TRBD1 (5 bases). In germline, CDR1 is SNHLY, CDR2 FYNNEI. The CDR3 is 13 residues long.